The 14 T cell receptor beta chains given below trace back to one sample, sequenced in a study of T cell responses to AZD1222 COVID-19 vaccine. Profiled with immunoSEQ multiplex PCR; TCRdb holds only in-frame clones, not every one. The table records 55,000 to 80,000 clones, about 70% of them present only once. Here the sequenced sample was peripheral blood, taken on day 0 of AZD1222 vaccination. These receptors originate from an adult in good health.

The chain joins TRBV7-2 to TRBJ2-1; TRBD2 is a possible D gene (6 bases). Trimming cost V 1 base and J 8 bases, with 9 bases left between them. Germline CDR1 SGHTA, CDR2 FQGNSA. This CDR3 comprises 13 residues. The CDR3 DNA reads TGTGCCAGCAGCTTAGAACTAGCTGATGAGCAGTTCTTC. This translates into CASSLELADEQFF.

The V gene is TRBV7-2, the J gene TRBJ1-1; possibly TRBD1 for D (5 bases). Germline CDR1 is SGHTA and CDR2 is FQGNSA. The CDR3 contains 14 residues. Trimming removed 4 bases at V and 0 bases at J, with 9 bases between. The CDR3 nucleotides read TGTGCCAGCAGCTCGGGACCGTTGAACACTGAAGCTTTCTTT. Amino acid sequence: CASSSGPLNTEAFF.

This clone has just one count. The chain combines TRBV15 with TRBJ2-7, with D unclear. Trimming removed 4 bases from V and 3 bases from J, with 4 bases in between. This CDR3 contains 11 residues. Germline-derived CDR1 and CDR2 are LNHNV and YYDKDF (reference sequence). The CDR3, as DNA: TGTGCCACCAGCATGAACTACGAGCAGTACTTC. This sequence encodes CATSMNYEQYF.

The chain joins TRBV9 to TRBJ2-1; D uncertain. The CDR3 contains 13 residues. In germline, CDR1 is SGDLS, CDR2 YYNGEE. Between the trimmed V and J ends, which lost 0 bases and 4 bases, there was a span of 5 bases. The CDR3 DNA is TGTGCCAGCAGCGTAGCCCTATACAATGAGCAGTTCTTC. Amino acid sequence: CASSVALYNEQFF. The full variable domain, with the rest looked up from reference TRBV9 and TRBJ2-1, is DSGVTQTPKHLITATGQRVTLRCSPRSGDLSVYWYQQSLDQGLQFLIQYYNGEERAKGNILERFSAQQFPDLHSELNLSSLELGDSALYFCASSVALYNEQFFGPGTRLTVL.

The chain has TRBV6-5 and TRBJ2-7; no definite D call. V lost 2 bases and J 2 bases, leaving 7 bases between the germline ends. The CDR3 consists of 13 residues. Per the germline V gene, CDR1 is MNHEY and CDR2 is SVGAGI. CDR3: CASSYGPTYEQYF. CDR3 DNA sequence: TGTGCCAGCAGTTACGGACCTACCTACGAGCAGTACTTC.

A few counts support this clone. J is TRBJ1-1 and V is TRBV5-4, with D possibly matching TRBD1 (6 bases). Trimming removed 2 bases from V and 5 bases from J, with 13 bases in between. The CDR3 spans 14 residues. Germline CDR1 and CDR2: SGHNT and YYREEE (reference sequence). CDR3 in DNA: TGTGCCAGCAGCTTTCAGGGGAGGCGTACTGAAGCTTTCTTT. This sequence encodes CASSFQGRRTEAFF.

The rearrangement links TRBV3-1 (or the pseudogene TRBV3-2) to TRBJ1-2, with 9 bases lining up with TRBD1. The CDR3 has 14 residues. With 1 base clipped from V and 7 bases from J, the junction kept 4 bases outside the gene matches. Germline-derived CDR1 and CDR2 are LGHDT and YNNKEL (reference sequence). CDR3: CASSQVGTGSGYTF. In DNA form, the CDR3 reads TGTGCCAGCAGCCAAGTTGGGACAGGGAGTGGCTACACCTTC.

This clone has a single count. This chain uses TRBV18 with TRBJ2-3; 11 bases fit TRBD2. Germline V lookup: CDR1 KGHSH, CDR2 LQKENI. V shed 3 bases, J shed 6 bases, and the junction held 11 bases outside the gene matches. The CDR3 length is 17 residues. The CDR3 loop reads CASSPAAPTSGGDTQYF. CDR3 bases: TGTGCCAGCTCACCCGCGGCCCCTACTAGCGGGGGTGATACGCAGTATTTT.

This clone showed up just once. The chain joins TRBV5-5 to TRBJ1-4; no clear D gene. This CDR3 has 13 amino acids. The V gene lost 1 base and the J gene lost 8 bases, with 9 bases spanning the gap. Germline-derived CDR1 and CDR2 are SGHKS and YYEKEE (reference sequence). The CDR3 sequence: CASSLLVSEKLFF. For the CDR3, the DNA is TGTGCCAGCAGCTTGTTGGTCTCCGAAAAACTGTTTTTT.

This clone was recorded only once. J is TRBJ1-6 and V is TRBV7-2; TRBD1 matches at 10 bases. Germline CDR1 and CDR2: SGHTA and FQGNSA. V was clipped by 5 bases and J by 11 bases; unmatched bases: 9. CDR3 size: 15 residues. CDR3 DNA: TGTGCCAGCAGCGAGGGACAGGGGAACTCTCCACCCCTCCACTTT. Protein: CASSEGQGNSPPLHF.

The CDR3 region is CASTGRVAAGELFF. The CDR3 nucleotides are TGTGCCAGCACCGGGCGGGTGGCGGCCGGGGAGCTGTTTTTT. The chain links TRBV11-2 to TRBJ2-2, with a possible D match to TRBD2 (5 bases). This CDR3 spans 14 amino acids. The V gene's germline CDR1 is SGHAT and CDR2 FQNNGV. V was clipped by 7 bases and J by 6 bases, with 15 bases between them.

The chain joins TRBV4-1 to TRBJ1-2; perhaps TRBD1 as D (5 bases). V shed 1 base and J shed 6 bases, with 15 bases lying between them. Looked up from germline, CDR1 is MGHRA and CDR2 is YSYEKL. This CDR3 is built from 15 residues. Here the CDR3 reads CASSQARGTQHGYTF. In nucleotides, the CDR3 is TGCGCCAGCAGCCAAGCTAGAGGGACCCAACATGGCTACACCTTC.

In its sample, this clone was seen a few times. The CDR3 nucleotides are TGTGCCACCCACTATACGCAGTATTTT. It specifies CATHYTQYF. This chain connects TRBV27 to TRBJ2-3; D is unresolved. Per germline, CDR1 MNHEY and CDR2 SMNVEV (reference sequence). V shed 10 bases and J shed 7 bases, with 6 bases lying between them. This CDR3 is built from 9 residues.

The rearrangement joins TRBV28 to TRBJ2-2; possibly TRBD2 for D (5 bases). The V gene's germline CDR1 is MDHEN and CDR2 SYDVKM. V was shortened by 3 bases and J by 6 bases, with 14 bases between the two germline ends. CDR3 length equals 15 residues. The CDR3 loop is CASSFMSGSSGELFF. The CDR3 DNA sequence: TGTGCCAGCAGTTTCATGTCGGGGTCATCCGGGGAGCTGTTTTTT. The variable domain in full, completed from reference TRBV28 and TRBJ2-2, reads DVKVTQSSRYLVKRTGEKVFLECVQDMDHENMFWYRQDPGLGLRLIYFSYDVKMKEKGDIPEGYSVSREKKERFSLILESASTNQTSMYLCASSFMSGSSGELFFGEGSRLTVL.